These 27 T cell receptor beta chains were sequenced from one sample in a study of PD-1 blockade in classical Hodgkin lymphoma. The assay was immunoSEQ multiplex PCR, and TCRdb's table has in-frame clones only and misses some. The data hold 46,000 or so clones, with around nine tenths observed a single time. Every patient had relapsed following autologous stem cell transplantation, and cohorts differed in brentuximab vedotin exposure. This material consisted of peripheral blood mononuclear cells (PBMCs), taken at baseline. These receptor sequences come from a human donor with classical Hodgkin lymphoma.

The V gene is TRBV5-1, the J gene TRBJ1-1, with D maybe TRBD1 (5 bases). CDR1 and CDR2 (germline): SGHRS, YFSETQ. Trimming removed 4 bases at V and 3 bases at J, with 13 bases between. This CDR3 spans 14 amino acids. The CDR3 is CASSSKGRDTEAFF. The CDR3 bases are TGCGCCAGCAGCAGCAAGGGCAGGGACACTGAAGCTTTCTTT.

V is TRBV28 and J is TRBJ1-5, with TRBD1 matching over 7 bases. V dropped 6 bases and J dropped 5; count of bases not matched to a gene: 4. The length of the CDR3 is 13 residues. Germline V lookup: CDR1 MDHEN, CDR2 SYDVKM. In nucleotides, the CDR3 is TGTGCCAGCAGCCGGGACAGCGATCAGCCCCAGCATTTT. Its protein product is CASSRDSDQPQHF.

V usage is TRBV28 and J usage is TRBJ1-5; a possible D gene is TRBD1 (6 bases). Germline V gene lookup returns CDR1 MDHEN and CDR2 SYDVKM. This CDR3 contains 14 residues. V shed 4 bases and J shed 3 bases, with 10 bases lying between them. CDR3 residues: CASSWQGNNQPQHF. CDR3 coding DNA: TGTGCCAGCAGTTGGCAGGGGAACAATCAGCCCCAGCATTTT.

This chain joins TRBV6-1 and TRBJ1-2; TRBD1 is a possible D gene (5 bases). Trimming took 4 bases from V and 6 from J, leaving 18 bases between them. In germline, CDR1 is MNHNS, CDR2 SASEGT. This CDR3 has 15 amino acids. DNA of the CDR3: TGTGCCAGCAGTGGGCTGTCCCGAAAAGGGGATGGCTACACCTTC. This gives the protein CASSGLSRKGDGYTF.

The chain is built from TRBV2 and TRBJ2-3; 8 nucleotides align to TRBD2. Trimming took 6 bases from V and 4 from J; bases not matched to a gene: 15. CDR1 is SNHLY and CDR2 is FYNNEI in the germline V gene. The CDR3 has 17 residues. The CDR3 region is CASSKGGLAGISDTQYF. The CDR3 DNA reads TGTGCCAGCAGCAAGGGCGGGCTAGCGGGTATTTCAGATACGCAGTATTTT.

The chain has TRBV7-2 and TRBJ2-5; D may match TRBD1 or TRBD2 (6 bases each). Germline V lookup: CDR1 SGHTA, CDR2 FQGNSA. This CDR3 region has 16 residues. V lost 0 bases, J lost 5 bases, and 16 bases lay in between. The CDR3 coding sequence is TGTGCCAGCAGCTTAGCGCTAAGGGGGGCATTGGAGACCCAGTACTTC. Translated: CASSLALRGALETQYF. Variable domain in full (rest from reference TRBV7-2 and TRBJ2-5): GAGVSQSPSNKVTEKGKDVELRCDPISGHTALYWYRQSLGQGLEFLIYFQGNSAPDKSGLPSDRFSAERTGGSVSTLTIQRTQQEDSAVYLCASSLALRGALETQYFGPGTRLLVL.

To note about this clone: Other DNA sequences in this sample translate to the same CDR3. V gene TRBV10-3 combines with J gene TRBJ2-5, with unresolved D. Looked up from germline, CDR1 is ENHRY and CDR2 is SYGVKD. The CDR3 loop spans 12 amino acids. The V gene lost 7 bases and the J gene lost 0 bases, with 6 bases spanning the gap. In DNA form, the CDR3 reads TGTGCCATCAAGGGCAACCAAGAGACCCAGTACTTC. Translating gives CAIKGNQETQYF.

The chain recombines TRBV19 with TRBJ2-2; 9 bases agree with TRBD1. V lost 3 bases to trimming and J lost 6 bases; unmatched junction nucleotides: 5. Germline CDR1 is LNHDA and CDR2 is SQIVND (reference sequence). The CDR3 spans 15 residues. CDR3 in amino acids: CASSMYGTGSGELFF. DNA for the CDR3: TGTGCCAGTAGTATGTACGGGACAGGGTCCGGGGAGCTGTTTTTT.

The genes are TRBV7-2 and TRBJ1-2, with D tentatively TRBD1 (5 bases). This CDR3 is 15 amino acids long. Germline assignment: CDR1 SGHTA and CDR2 FQGNSA. Trimming took off 5 bases at V and 0 bases at J, with 13 bases between the two ends. The DNA of the CDR3 is TGTGCCAGCAGCCCCCGGGGCTACCCTAACTATGGCTACACCTTC. Its translation is CASSPRGYPNYGYTF.

This chain joins TRBV7-9 and TRBJ1-2; D not resolved. V lost 6 bases and J lost 13, with 15 bases in between. This CDR3 region has 11 residues. Germline CDR1 reads SEHNR; CDR2 reads FQNEAQ (reference sequence). In nucleotides, the CDR3 is TGTGCCAGCAGTGGGGAGGGAGTCTGCACCTTC. Residues: CASSGEGVCTF.

The V call is TRBV28, the J call TRBJ1-2; D call uncertain. Trimming left V 5 bases short and J 0 bases short, with 13 bases between. Per the germline V gene, CDR1 is MDHEN and CDR2 is SYDVKM. This CDR3 contains 15 residues. CDR3 coding DNA: TGTGCCAGCAGTACCGTACTGAGATCTAACTATGGCTACACCTTC. This encodes CASSTVLRSNYGYTF.

V and J are TRBV18 and TRBJ1-2; TRBD1 aligns across 11 bases. The CDR3 contains 15 residues. The trim removed 3 bases at V and 4 bases at J, leaving 4 bases unmatched. Germline V gene sequence: CDR1 KGHSH, CDR2 LQKENI. CDR3 in amino acids: CASSPSGTGGYGYTF. In DNA, the CDR3 is TGTGCCAGCTCACCTTCCGGGACAGGGGGCTATGGCTACACCTTC.

The V and J genes are TRBV29-1 and TRBJ2-3, with 9 nucleotides matching TRBD1. Germline trimming cut 7 bases from V and 5 bases from J; bases unmatched to any gene: 10. CDR3 length: 14 amino acids. Germline CDR1 reads SQVTM; CDR2 reads ANQGSEA. CDR3 bases: TGCAGCGCCGCGGGACAGGGCCAGGGAGATACGCAGTATTTT. Its protein product is CSAAGQGQGDTQYF.

The sample holds a few counts of this clone. The chain is built from TRBV9 and TRBJ1-2; no firm D call. Germline V gene data show CDR1 as SGDLS and CDR2 as YYNGEE. Trimming stripped 4 bases from V and 3 bases from J, with 13 bases between. This CDR3 spans 14 amino acids. CDR3 nucleotides: TGTGCCAGCAGCCCCTCGGGGTGGGACTATGGCTACACCTTC. Protein product: CASSPSGWDYGYTF.

This chain links TRBV2 with TRBJ2-2, with unresolved D. V gave up 3 bases and J gave up 5 bases, with 7 bases separating them. This CDR3 contains 13 residues. Germline V CDR1 and CDR2: SNHLY, FYNNEI. In DNA form, the CDR3 reads TGTGCCAGCAGTGACCCTGGGACCGGGGAGCTGTTTTTT. Encoded protein: CASSDPGTGELFF.

The chain carries TRBV18 and TRBJ1-5; 9 positions match TRBD1. Germline CDR1 and CDR2: KGHSH and LQKENI. With 3 bases clipped from V and 7 bases from J, the junction kept 4 bases outside the gene matches. CDR3 size: 14 residues. The CDR3 DNA follows: TGTGCCAGCTCACCGGGGACAGGGAAACAGCCCCAGCATTTT. It translates to CASSPGTGKQPQHF.

V gene TRBV13 combines with J gene TRBJ2-1; D call uncertain. From germline, CDR1 is PRHDT and CDR2 FYEKMQ (reference sequence). This CDR3 has 15 amino acids. Trimming left V 3 bases short and J 1 base short, with 10 bases between. In nucleotides, the CDR3 is TGTGCCAGCAGCTTCGGTCAGCGTTCCTACAATGAGCAGTTCTTC. Its protein is CASSFGQRSYNEQFF. The complete variable domain, with remaining parts taken from reference TRBV13 and TRBJ2-1, reads AAGVIQSPRHLIKEKRETATLKCYPIPRHDTVYWYQQGPGQDPQFLISFYEKMQSDKGSIPDRFSAQQFSDYHSELNMSSLELGDSALYFCASSFGQRSYNEQFFGPGTRLTVL.

The V call is TRBV28, the J call TRBJ2-2, with D perhaps TRBD2 (6 bases). Germline V gene sequence: CDR1 MDHEN, CDR2 SYDVKM. V was trimmed by 8 bases and J by 5 bases, leaving 15 bases between them. The CDR3 runs 14 residues. This CDR3 reads CASARDWVTGELFF. For the CDR3, the DNA is TGTGCCAGCGCCCGGGACTGGGTAACCGGGGAGCTGTTTTTT. The full variable domain, rest sourced from reference TRBV28 and TRBJ2-2, is DVKVTQSSRYLVKRTGEKVFLECVQDMDHENMFWYRQDPGLGLRLIYFSYDVKMKEKGDIPEGYSVSREKKERFSLILESASTNQTSMYLCASARDWVTGELFFGEGSRLTVL.

The V call is TRBV29-1, the J call TRBJ2-7, with 7 nucleotides matching TRBD1. With V trimmed by 7 bases and J by 3 bases, 6 bases remained unmatched. The CDR3 sequence is 12 residues long. Germline lookup yields CDR1 SQVTM and CDR2 ANQGSEA. CDR3 residues: CSGTGQSYEQYF. The CDR3 nucleotides read TGCAGCGGGACGGGACAGAGCTACGAGCAGTACTTC.

V usage is TRBV4-1 and J usage is TRBJ2-7; no clear D gene. The germline CDR1 and CDR2 sequences are MGHRA and YSYEKL. The germline V and J ends were trimmed by 8 bases and 5 bases, with 19 bases remaining between them. CDR3 length: 14 residues. CDR3 loop: CASGASGPLNEQYF. CDR3 nucleotides: TGCGCCAGCGGCGCTTCCGGACCCTTGAACGAGCAGTACTTC.

The J gene is TRBJ2-1, the V gene TRBV21-1; no DNA check was done on the table's D call, TRBD1. TRBV21-1 is classified as a pseudogene. The CDR3 is 17 amino acids. Here the CDR3 DNA reads TGTGCCAGCAGCAAAGAGCTACAGGGGAGCTCCTACAATGAGCAGTTCTTC. Protein product: CASSKELQGSSYNEQFF.

A remark on this clone: A junction boundary mismatches the germline segment, possibly from a read error. In nucleotides, the CDR3 is TGTGCCAGCACCCAATCGACAGGGGACAATGAGCAGTTCTTC. This encodes CASTQSTGDNEQFF. The chain carries TRBV4-2 and TRBJ2-1, with TRBD1 matching 8 bases. CDR3 length equals 14 residues. CDR1 LGHNA and CDR2 YNFKEQ come from the germline V gene.

This chain connects TRBV5-4 to TRBJ2-7; D perhaps matches TRBD2 (6 bases). Between the trimmed V and J ends, which lost 5 bases and 6 bases, there was a span of 21 bases. Germline V lookup: CDR1 SGHNT, CDR2 YYREEE (reference sequence). The CDR3 loop spans 15 amino acids. The CDR3 nucleotides are TGTGCCAGCAGTTCAAAAACTGGACACGGGGGCGAGCAGTACTTC. This translates into CASSSKTGHGGEQYF.

The chain employs TRBV28 and TRBJ1-4; no clear D gene. V was trimmed by 7 bases and J by 0 bases, leaving 9 bases between them. The CDR3 extends over 14 amino acids. The V gene's germline CDR1 is MDHEN and CDR2 SYDVKM. Written as DNA, the CDR3 is TGTGCCAGCAAAGAGACTACAACTAATGAAAAACTGTTTTTT. Translation: CASKETTTNEKLFF.

The rearrangement uses TRBV18 and TRBJ2-5; 7 bases align to TRBD1. V dropped 4 bases and J dropped 5; count of bases not matched to a gene: 13. The CDR3 sequence is 16 residues long. From germline, CDR1 is KGHSH and CDR2 LQKENI. This chain's CDR3 is CASSRVTGRTVETQYF. In DNA form, the CDR3 reads TGTGCCAGCTCACGGGTGACAGGGCGTACGGTGGAGACCCAGTACTTC.

The chain employs TRBV7-9 and TRBJ2-7; TRBD2 might be the D (5 bases). The CDR3 runs to 14 residues. CDR1 and CDR2 from the germline V gene are SEHNR and FQNEAQ (reference sequence). V was trimmed by 1 base and J by 5 bases, leaving 12 bases between them. CDR3 sequence reads: CASSLETWRDEQYF. CDR3 in DNA: TGTGCCAGCAGCTTAGAGACCTGGCGGGACGAGCAGTACTTC.

The V gene is TRBV20-1, the J gene TRBJ2-3; D remains unclear. V dropped 5 bases and J dropped 4 bases, with 7 bases sitting between them. The germline CDR1 and CDR2 sequences are DFQATT and SNEGSKA (reference sequence). The CDR3 runs 11 residues. DNA of the CDR3: TGCAGTGCTCCCTTGGCAGATACGCAGTATTTT. Translated: CSAPLADTQYF.